This T cell receptor (beta chain) was documented in a study of CD8 T cells in ankylosing spondylitis. Overall study results and limits: Roughly eight highly homologous variants made up a TCR beta motif that seemed to typify ankylosing spondylitis blood.

There are many counts of this clonotype. Its matching antigen is unknown. The V and J ends lost 4 bases and 6 bases, in that order; junction bases with no gene match: 10. Germline V gives CDR1 MDHEN, CDR2 SYDVKM. The CDR3 spans 16 residues. Scientists made TCR beta libraries using quantitative 5'-RACE with molecular barcodes. A single record per CDR3 protein comes from TCRdb applying MiXCR to the 5' RACE reads. The sample comprises tens of thousands of distinct CDR3 sequences, over 5% of which are singletons, and approximately 4.5% rests with the top ten. The V call is TRBV28, the J call TRBJ1-4, with 8 nucleotides matching TRBD1. Specimen: synovial fluid, either unsorted or a sorted T cell fraction (not recorded which). The source is a male donor with ankylosing spondylitis. The CDR3 loop is CASSSPTTGEYEKLFF. CDR3 DNA sequence: TGTGCCAGCAGTTCCCCCACGACAGGGGAGTATGAAAAACTGTTTTTT.